This TCR beta chain stems from a study of T-cell reconstitution after alpha-beta-depleted transplantation in children. This clonotype was seen ten or more times. Trimming removed 10 bases at V and 5 bases at J, with 20 bases between. The CDR3 runs to 14 residues. CDR1 is ENHRY and CDR2 is SYGVKD in the germline V gene. Preparation of the TCRbeta library involved a method that used unique molecular identifiers. TCRdb ran MiXCR on the PCR reads and lists one entry per CDR3 protein. There are 330,000 or so distinct CDR3 sequences in the sample; 10% occur only once, and around 2.5% lies in the top ten. This rearrangement joins TRBV10-3 to TRBJ2-5; a weak D match, TRBD2 (6 bases). This receptor was identified in a human donor who donated a stem cell graft to a child with acute lymphoblastic leukemia. The sequences come from PBMCs from the stem cell graft donor, collected from the stem cell graft. The CDR3 DNA reads TGTGCCACCAAGACTAGTTCGGCTACGGAGACCCAGTACTTC. Its translation: CATKTSSATETQYF.